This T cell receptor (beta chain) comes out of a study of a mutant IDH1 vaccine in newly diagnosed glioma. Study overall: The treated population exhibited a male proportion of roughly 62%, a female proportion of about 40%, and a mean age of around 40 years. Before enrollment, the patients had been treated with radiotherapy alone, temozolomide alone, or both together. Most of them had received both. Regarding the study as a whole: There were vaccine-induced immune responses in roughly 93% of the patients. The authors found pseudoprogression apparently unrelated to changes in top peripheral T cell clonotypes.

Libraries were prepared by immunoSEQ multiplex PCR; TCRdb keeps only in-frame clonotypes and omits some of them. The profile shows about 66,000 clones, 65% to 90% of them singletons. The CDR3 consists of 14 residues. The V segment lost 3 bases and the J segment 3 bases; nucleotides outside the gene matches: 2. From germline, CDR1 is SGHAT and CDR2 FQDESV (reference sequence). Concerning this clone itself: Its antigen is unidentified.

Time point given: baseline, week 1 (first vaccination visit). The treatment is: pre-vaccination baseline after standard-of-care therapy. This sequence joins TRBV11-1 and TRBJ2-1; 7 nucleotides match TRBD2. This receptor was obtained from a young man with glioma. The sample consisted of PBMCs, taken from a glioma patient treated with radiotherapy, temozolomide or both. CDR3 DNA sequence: TGTGCCAGCAGCTTCCGCGGGGGCTACAATGAGCAGTTCTTC. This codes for CASSFRGGYNEQFF.